This T cell receptor beta chain was sequenced during a study of OX40 agonist ivuxolimab in advanced cancers. Turning to the study itself: Averaging about 60 years in age, with a range of about 23 to 79, the cohort was approximately 83% male.

Profiling relied on immunoSEQ multiplex PCR, and the TCRdb table lists in-frame clones only, not all of them. The sample shows about 58,000 clones, roughly four fifths of them seen only once. Study conclusions and caveats: Clonal expansion by week 6 occurred in CD4+ and CD8+ blood T cells (at 0.1 to 3.0 mg/kg). Specificity for antigen went undetermined in the expanded peripheral T cells.

Trimming cost V 3 bases and J 3 bases, with 19 bases left between them. The CDR3 is 17 residues long. Germline V gene sequence: CDR1 SGDLS, CDR2 YYNGEE. Sampling times: baseline, cycle 4 day 1, cycle 7 day 1. Details on this clone: Antigen: not known.

The chain uses TRBV9 and TRBJ1-5; no definite D call. This sequence was found in an adult with an advanced solid tumor such as melanoma, head and neck, liver or kidney cancer. Sequenced here: CD4+ or CD8+ T cells sorted from blood, sampled in a trial of the OX40 agonist ivuxolimab. The DNA of the CDR3 is TGTGCCAGCAGCGGGGTTTGGGAGCAGGTTTACAATCAGCCCCAGCATTTT. It is translated as CASSGVWEQVYNQPQHF.